Presented here are 21 T cell receptor beta chains from one specimen sequenced in a study of shared clonotypes between healthy human individuals. Using immunoSEQ multiplex PCR, the repertoire was profiled, and TCRdb retains in-frame clones only, with some absent. Among hundreds of thousands of clones, about 79% were seen once, and the ten largest hold 13%. Sequences were obtained from PBMCs. The receptor source for this set is a middle-aged woman in good health. Some clones in this sample may be carry-over from other donors' samples.

This chain uses TRBV18 with TRBJ2-7; D may be TRBD1 (6 bases). With 0 bases removed from V and 6 bases from J, the gap between germline ends came to 15 bases. CDR3 length equals 15 residues. Germline CDR1 reads KGHSH; CDR2 reads LQKENI. CDR3 nucleotide sequence: TGTGCCAGCTCACCACCGAACAGGGCAATCGGCGAGCAGTACTTC. Protein product: CASSPPNRAIGEQYF.

This chain joins TRBV19 and TRBJ2-2; 12 bases match TRBD1. This CDR3 has 15 amino acids. In germline, CDR1 is LNHDA, CDR2 SQIVND (reference sequence). The V segment lost 9 bases and the J segment 7 bases; nucleotides outside the gene matches: 9. CDR3 sequence (DNA): TGTGCCAGCCAGCCGGGACAGGGGGCTTTCGGGGAGCTGTTTTTT. This codes for CASQPGQGAFGELFF.

The gene calls are TRBV27 and TRBJ2-2; TRBD2 is a possible D gene (5 bases). This CDR3 spans 14 amino acids. CDR1 MNHEY and CDR2 SMNVEV come from the germline V gene (reference sequence). V lost 7 bases to trimming and J lost 0 bases, with 9 bases between them. For the CDR3, the DNA is TGTGCCAGCACGGAGGACCCGAACACCGGGGAGCTGTTTTTT. This gives the protein CASTEDPNTGELFF.

This clone was counted once. The CDR3 DNA is TGTGCCAGCAGCCAAGAAGGGCTAGCGGGAGTACCCGGGGAGCTGTTTTTT. Its protein is CASSQEGLAGVPGELFF. The rearrangement links TRBV4-2 to TRBJ2-2; TRBD2 agrees at 10 bases. The CDR3 has 17 amino acids. Trimming cost V 0 bases and J 6 bases; bases outside gene matches: 7. Germline V gene lookup returns CDR1 LGHNA and CDR2 YNFKEQ.

V gene TRBV9 combines with J gene TRBJ2-1; D is perhaps TRBD1 (6 bases). Germline V CDR1 and CDR2: SGDLS, YYNGEE. Between the trimmed V and J ends, which lost 0 bases and 6 bases, there was a span of 7 bases. The CDR3 consists of 13 residues. CDR3 coding DNA: TGTGCCAGCAGCGTAGGAGGGGGCAATGAGCAGTTCTTC. The encoded protein is CASSVGGGNEQFF.

This chain uses TRBV18 with TRBJ2-5, with TRBD1 identical over 7 bases. This CDR3 has 15 residues. The ends lost 6 bases at V and 1 base at J; junction bases unmatched: 8. The germline CDR1 and CDR2 sequences are KGHSH and LQKENI. The CDR3 reads CASSIGTDIQETQYF. As DNA, the CDR3 is TGTGCCAGCTCGATAGGGACAGATATCCAAGAGACCCAGTACTTC. Supplemented by reference TRBV18 and TRBJ2-5, the full variable domain reads NAGVMQNPRHLVRRRGQEARLRCSPMKGHSHVYWYRQLPEEGLKFMVYLQKENIIDESGMPKERFSAEFPKEGPSILRIQQVVRGDSAAYFCASSIGTDIQETQYFGPGTRLLVL.

This clone has only a few counts. The sample holds other DNA sequences that translate to the same CDR3. The J gene is TRBJ1-5, the V gene TRBV19, with D possibly TRBD1 on 6 matching bases. This CDR3 contains 13 residues. From germline, CDR1 is LNHDA and CDR2 SQIVND (reference sequence). The ends were cut back, 6 bases at V and 6 bases at J, with 12 bases in the middle. This CDR3 is CASSSQGGQPQHF. In DNA form, the CDR3 reads TGTGCCAGTAGCTCACAGGGAGGTCAGCCCCAGCATTTT.

A few counts support this clone. The CDR3 reads CAWSSGDNQPQHF. In DNA form, the CDR3 reads TGTGCCTGGAGTTCAGGGGACAATCAGCCCCAGCATTTT. The chain links TRBV30 to TRBJ1-5; D is perhaps TRBD1 (6 bases). Germline CDR1 GTSNPN, CDR2 SVGIG (reference sequence). V dropped 2 bases and J dropped 3 bases, with 8 bases sitting between them. This CDR3 has 13 residues.

The rearrangement joins TRBV5-1 to TRBJ2-6, with D possibly matching TRBD1 (6 bases). Germline lookup yields CDR1 SGHRS and CDR2 YFSETQ. This CDR3 spans 17 amino acids. V gave up 3 bases and J gave up 4 bases, with 17 bases separating them. The CDR3 bases are TGCGCCAGCAGCTATACAGGGAACCTCGTGGGGGCCAACGTCCTGACTTTC. This sequence encodes CASSYTGNLVGANVLTF. The full variable domain, in which reference TRBV5-1 and TRBJ2-6 provide the parts outside the CDR3, is KAGVTQTPRYLIKTRGQQVTLSCSPISGHRSVSWYQQTPGQGLQFLFEYFSETQRNKGNFPGRFSGRQFSNSRSEMNVSTLELGDSALYLCASSYTGNLVGANVLTFGAGSRLTVL.

The rearrangement uses TRBV5-5 and TRBJ2-5; no firm D call. Trimming left V 2 bases short and J 5 bases short, with 10 bases between. The CDR3 is 13 residues long. The germline gives CDR1 SGHKS, CDR2 YYEKEE (reference sequence). CDR3 in amino acids: CASSLEAEETQYF. The CDR3 nucleotides read TGTGCCAGCAGCTTAGAGGCTGAGGAGACCCAGTACTTC.

The genes are TRBV4-3 and TRBJ2-1; unclear D gene. Trimming took off 0 bases at V and 6 bases at J, with 15 bases between the two ends. Germline-derived CDR1 and CDR2 are LGHNA and YSLEER. The CDR3 covers 16 residues. CDR3 nucleotides: TGCGCCAGCAGCCAAGATCCACCCCCGCGGCCCAATGAGCAGTTCTTC. As protein: CASSQDPPPRPNEQFF.

The V and J genes are TRBV7-2 and TRBJ2-5; no reliable D call. The CDR3 totals 15 residues. Trimming took 2 bases from V and 5 from J, leaving 15 bases between them. Looked up from germline, CDR1 is SGHTA and CDR2 is FQGNSA. The chain's CDR3 is CASSLKGQGWETQYF. CDR3 bases: TGTGCCAGCAGCTTAAAAGGGCAAGGTTGGGAGACCCAGTACTTC.

V gene TRBV2 combines with J gene TRBJ2-7, with D possibly matching TRBD2 (5 bases). Germline V lookup: CDR1 SNHLY, CDR2 FYNNEI. Between the trimmed V and J ends, which lost 6 bases and 4 bases, there was a span of 19 bases. The CDR3 is 15 residues long. The CDR3 reads CASSPRSTRYYEQYF. The CDR3 nucleotides are TGTGCCAGCAGCCCTCGGAGCACTAGATATTACGAGCAGTACTTC.

Worth noting for this clone: A far larger clone lies a single base away; this is likely a read error. This specimen includes other DNA sequences encoding the same CDR3. The chain combines TRBV30 with TRBJ2-7; no clear D. Deletions cut 7 bases from V and 4 bases from J, with 23 bases between. The CDR3 length is 15 residues. Germline CDR1 GTSNPN, CDR2 SVGIG (reference sequence). The CDR3 bases are TGTGCCTTAGCCTTGGACCAGATAGTGGCTTACGAGCAGTACTTC. This sequence encodes CALALDQIVAYEQYF. Full variable domain (missing parts from reference TRBV30 and TRBJ2-7): SQTIHQWPATLVQPVGSPLSLECTVEGTSNPNLYWYRQAAGRGLQLLFYSVGIGQISSEVPQNLSASRPQDRQFILSSKKLLLSDSGFYLCALALDQIVAYEQYFGPGTRLTVT.

The chain employs TRBV19 and TRBJ2-2; tentatively, D is TRBD2 (6 bases). Per the germline V gene, CDR1 is LNHDA and CDR2 is SQIVND (reference sequence). This CDR3 has 17 amino acids. Trimming took off 6 bases at V and 6 bases at J, with 23 bases between the two ends. The CDR3 protein is CASRPGLGLVMAGELFF. The CDR3 bases are TGTGCCAGTAGACCGGGACTGGGGCTAGTTATGGCCGGGGAGCTGTTTTTT. Looking up the rest from reference TRBV19 and TRBJ2-2 gives the full variable domain: DGGITQSPKYLFRKEGQNVTLSCEQNLNHDAMYWYRQDPGQGLRLIYYSQIVNDFQKGDIAEGYSVSREKKESFPLTVTSAQKNPTAFYLCASRPGLGLVMAGELFFGEGSRLTVL.

Many counts were recorded for this clone. The CDR3 protein is CSFREGPFGEQYF. Here the CDR3 DNA reads TGCAGCTTCCGGGAAGGCCCGTTCGGCGAGCAGTACTTC. The chain joins TRBV29-1 to TRBJ2-7; TRBD2 is a possible D gene (5 bases). Germline CDR1 reads SQVTM; CDR2 reads ANQGSEA. Trimming removed 8 bases from V and 6 bases from J, with 20 bases in between. CDR3 length equals 13 residues.

The chain carries TRBV30 and TRBJ1-1; 9 positions match TRBD1. The CDR3 sequence is 11 residues long. J gave up 9 bases and V 5 bases, and 4 bases lay outside the gene matches. Germline CDR1 GTSNPN, CDR2 SVGIG (reference sequence). The DNA of the CDR3 is TGTGCCTGGGGGGACAGGGAAAAAGCTTTCTTT. Protein sequence: CAWGDREKAFF.

This clone was seen a few times. The V and J genes are TRBV4-3 and TRBJ1-2, with D possibly being TRBD1 (6 bases). CDR3 length equals 14 residues. V lost 1 base and J lost 4, with 10 bases in between. Germline V gene sequence: CDR1 LGHNA, CDR2 YSLEER. CDR3 DNA sequence: TGCGCCAGCAGCCAAGTCCAGGGGAGCTATGGCTACACCTTC. It encodes CASSQVQGSYGYTF.

Worth noting for this clone: A much larger clone lies a single base off, so this may be a read error. In the same sample, other DNA sequences code for this CDR3. The rearrangement links TRBV14 to TRBJ2-7; D call uncertain. The CDR3 spans 11 residues. Germline V gene sequence: CDR1 SGHDN, CDR2 FVKESK. Trimming pared 1 base from V and 3 bases from J, leaving 1 base between. The CDR3 bases are TGTGCCAGCAGCCAAGGCTACGAGCAGTACTTC. Encoded protein: CASSQGYEQYF.

This clone was counted at least ten times. The CDR3 region has the DNA TGTGCCAGCTCACACGACTTCAGGGCTGAAGCTTTCTTT. This sequence encodes CASSHDFRAEAFF. J is TRBJ1-1 and V is TRBV18; D is perhaps TRBD1 (5 bases). This CDR3 has 13 amino acids. V gave up 4 bases and J gave up 6 bases, with 12 bases separating them. Germline CDR1 KGHSH, CDR2 LQKENI.

This chain joins TRBV4-2 and TRBJ2-7; 7 bases match TRBD2. The germline V gene encodes CDR1 LGHNA and CDR2 YNFKEQ. Losses at the gene ends were 0 bases for V and 0 bases for J; bases not matched to a gene: 8. This CDR3 is 17 amino acids long. This CDR3 is CASSQEKGDYRSYEQYF. In nucleotides, the CDR3 is TGTGCCAGCAGCCAAGAAAAAGGGGACTACCGCTCCTACGAGCAGTACTTC.